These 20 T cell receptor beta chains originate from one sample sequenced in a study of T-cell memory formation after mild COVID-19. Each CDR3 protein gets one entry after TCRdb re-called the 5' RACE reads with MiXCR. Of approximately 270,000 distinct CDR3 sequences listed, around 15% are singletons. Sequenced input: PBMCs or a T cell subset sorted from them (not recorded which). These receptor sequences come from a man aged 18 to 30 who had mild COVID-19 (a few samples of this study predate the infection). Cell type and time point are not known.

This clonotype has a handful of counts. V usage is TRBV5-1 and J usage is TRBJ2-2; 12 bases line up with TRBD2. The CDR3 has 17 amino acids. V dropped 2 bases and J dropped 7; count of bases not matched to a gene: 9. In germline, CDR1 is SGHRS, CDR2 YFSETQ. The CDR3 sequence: CASSFRLAGASSGELFF. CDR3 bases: TGCGCCAGCAGCTTCAGACTAGCGGGGGCCTCTAGCGGGGAGCTGTTTTTT.

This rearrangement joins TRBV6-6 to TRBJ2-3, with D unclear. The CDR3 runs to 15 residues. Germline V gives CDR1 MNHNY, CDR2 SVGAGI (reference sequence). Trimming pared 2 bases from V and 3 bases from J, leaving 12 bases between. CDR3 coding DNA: TGTGCCAGCAGTTACGAGTGGGGATCGACAGATACGCAGTATTTT. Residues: CASSYEWGSTDTQYF.

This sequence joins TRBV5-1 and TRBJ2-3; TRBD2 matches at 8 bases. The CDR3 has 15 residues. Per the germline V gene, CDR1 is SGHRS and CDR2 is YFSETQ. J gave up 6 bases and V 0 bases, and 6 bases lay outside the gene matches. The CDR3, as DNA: TGCGCCAGCAGCTTGGACGCGGGGGGCCTGGATACGCAGTATTTT. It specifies CASSLDAGGLDTQYF. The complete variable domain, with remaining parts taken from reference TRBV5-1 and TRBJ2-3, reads KAGVTQTPRYLIKTRGQQVTLSCSPISGHRSVSWYQQTPGQGLQFLFEYFSETQRNKGNFPGRFSGRQFSNSRSEMNVSTLELGDSALYLCASSLDAGGLDTQYFGPGTRLTVL.

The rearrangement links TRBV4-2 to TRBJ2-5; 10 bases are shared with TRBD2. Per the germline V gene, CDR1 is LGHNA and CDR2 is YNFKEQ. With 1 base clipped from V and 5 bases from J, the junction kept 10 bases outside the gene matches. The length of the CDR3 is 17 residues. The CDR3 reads CASSQVGSGGAWETQYF. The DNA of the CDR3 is TGTGCCAGCAGCCAAGTCGGCAGCGGGGGGGCCTGGGAGACCCAGTACTTC.

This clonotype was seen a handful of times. The CDR3 nucleotides read TGTGCCAGCAGCCTAAGGGGCGCGGACACCGGGGAGCTGTTTTTT. It translates to CASSLRGADTGELFF. The gene calls are TRBV3-1 and TRBJ2-2, with TRBD1 as a possible D gene (5 bases). Trimming left V 4 bases short and J 3 bases short, with 12 bases between. In germline, CDR1 is LGHDT, CDR2 YNNKEL (reference sequence). This CDR3 has 15 amino acids.

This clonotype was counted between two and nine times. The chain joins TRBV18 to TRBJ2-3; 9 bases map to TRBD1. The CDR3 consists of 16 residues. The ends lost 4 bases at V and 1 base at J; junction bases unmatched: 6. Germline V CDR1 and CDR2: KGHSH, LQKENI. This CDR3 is CASSRDRDRGTDTQYF. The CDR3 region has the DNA TGTGCCAGCTCACGGGACCGGGACAGGGGCACAGATACGCAGTATTTT.

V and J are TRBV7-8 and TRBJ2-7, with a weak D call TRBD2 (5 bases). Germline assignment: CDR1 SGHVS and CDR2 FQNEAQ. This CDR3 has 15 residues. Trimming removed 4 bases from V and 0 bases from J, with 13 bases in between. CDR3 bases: TGTGCCAGCAGCTCTTCCGGGGTTCTCTCCTACGAGCAGTACTTC. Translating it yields CASSSSGVLSYEQYF.

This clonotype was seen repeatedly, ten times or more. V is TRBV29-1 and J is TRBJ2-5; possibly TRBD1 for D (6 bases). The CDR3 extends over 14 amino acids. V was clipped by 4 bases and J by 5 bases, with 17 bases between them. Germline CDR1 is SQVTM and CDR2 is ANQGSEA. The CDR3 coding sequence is TGCAGCGTTGTTTGGGCAGGGGCTGGGGAGACCCAGTACTTC. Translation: CSVVWAGAGETQYF.

The DNA of the CDR3 is TGTGCCAGCAGCCAAGCGGGCTACTCACCCCTCCACTTT. Translated, it gives CASSQAGYSPLHF. This chain connects TRBV14 to TRBJ1-6; D is uncertain. Germline values: CDR1 SGHDN, CDR2 FVKESK. The CDR3 consists of 13 residues. The ends were cut back, 1 base at V and 10 bases at J, with 8 bases in the middle. The full variable domain, its missing parts supplied by reference TRBV14 and TRBJ1-6, is EAGVTQFPSHSVIEKGQTVTLRCDPISGHDNLYWYRRVMGKEIKFLLHFVKESKQDESGMPNNRFLAERTGGTYSTLKVQPAELEDSGVYFCASSQAGYSPLHFGNGTRLTVT.

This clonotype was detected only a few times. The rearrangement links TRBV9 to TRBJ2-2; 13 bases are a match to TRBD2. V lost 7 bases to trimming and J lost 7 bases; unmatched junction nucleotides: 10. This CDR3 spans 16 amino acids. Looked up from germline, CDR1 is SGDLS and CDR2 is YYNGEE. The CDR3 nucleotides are TGTGCCAGCGGCGGACTAGCGGGGGCCTACGGCGGGGAGCTGTTTTTT. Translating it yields CASGGLAGAYGGELFF.

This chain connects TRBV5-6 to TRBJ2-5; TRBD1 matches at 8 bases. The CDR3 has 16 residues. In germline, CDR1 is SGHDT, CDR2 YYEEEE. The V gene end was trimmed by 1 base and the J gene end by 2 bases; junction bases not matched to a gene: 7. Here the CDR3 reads CASSLWTGKGQETQYF. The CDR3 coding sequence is TGTGCCAGCAGCTTGTGGACAGGGAAGGGGCAAGAGACCCAGTACTTC.

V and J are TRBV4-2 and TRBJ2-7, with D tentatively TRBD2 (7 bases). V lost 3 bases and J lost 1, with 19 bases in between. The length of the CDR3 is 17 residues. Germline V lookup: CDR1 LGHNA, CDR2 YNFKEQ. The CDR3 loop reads CASSQSGSGGGSYEQYF. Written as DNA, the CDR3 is TGTGCCAGCAGCCAGTCTGGGTCGGGGGGCGGATCCTACGAGCAGTACTTC.

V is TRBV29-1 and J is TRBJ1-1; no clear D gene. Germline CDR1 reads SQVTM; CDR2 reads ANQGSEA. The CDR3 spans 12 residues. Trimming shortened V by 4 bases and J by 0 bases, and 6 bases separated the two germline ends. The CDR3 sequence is CSVGKMNTEAFF. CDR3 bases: TGCAGCGTTGGGAAAATGAACACTGAAGCTTTCTTT.

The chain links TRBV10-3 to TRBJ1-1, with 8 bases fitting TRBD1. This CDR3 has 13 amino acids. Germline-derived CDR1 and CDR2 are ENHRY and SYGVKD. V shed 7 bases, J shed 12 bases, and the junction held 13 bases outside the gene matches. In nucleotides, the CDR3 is TGTGCCATCACCTCGGACAGGGAAGGCAATTCTTTCTTT. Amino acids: CAITSDREGNSFF.

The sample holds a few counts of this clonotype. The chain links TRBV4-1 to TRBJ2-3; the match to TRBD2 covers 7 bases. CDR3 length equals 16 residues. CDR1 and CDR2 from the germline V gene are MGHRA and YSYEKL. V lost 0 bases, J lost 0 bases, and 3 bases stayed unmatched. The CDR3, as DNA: TGCGCCAGCAGCCAAGATTTCGGGGGGAGCACAGATACGCAGTATTTT. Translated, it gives CASSQDFGGSTDTQYF.

The CDR3 DNA reads TGTGCCAGCAGCTTAGGGGCGGCGAGCAGGAACACTGAAGCTTTCTTT. It encodes CASSLGAASRNTEAFF. The rearrangement links TRBV7-9 to TRBJ1-1; D unclear. The CDR3 loop spans 16 amino acids. Germline lookup yields CDR1 SEHNR and CDR2 FQNEAQ (reference sequence). Between the trimmed V and J ends, which lost 1 base and 1 base, there was a span of 13 bases.

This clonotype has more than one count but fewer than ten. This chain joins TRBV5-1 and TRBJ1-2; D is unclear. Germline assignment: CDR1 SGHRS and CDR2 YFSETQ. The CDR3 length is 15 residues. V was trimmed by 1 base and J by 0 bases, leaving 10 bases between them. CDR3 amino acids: CASSLIPSANYGYTF. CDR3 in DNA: TGCGCCAGCAGCTTGATTCCATCAGCTAACTATGGCTACACCTTC.

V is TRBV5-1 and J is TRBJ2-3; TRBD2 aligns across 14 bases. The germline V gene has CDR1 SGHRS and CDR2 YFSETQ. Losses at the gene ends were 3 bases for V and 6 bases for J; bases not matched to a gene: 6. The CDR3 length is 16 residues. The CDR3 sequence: CASSSGTSGGGDTQYF. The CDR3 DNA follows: TGCGCCAGCAGCTCCGGGACTAGCGGGGGCGGTGATACGCAGTATTTT. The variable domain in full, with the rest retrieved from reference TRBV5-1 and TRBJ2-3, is KAGVTQTPRYLIKTRGQQVTLSCSPISGHRSVSWYQQTPGQGLQFLFEYFSETQRNKGNFPGRFSGRQFSNSRSEMNVSTLELGDSALYLCASSSGTSGGGDTQYFGPGTRLTVL.

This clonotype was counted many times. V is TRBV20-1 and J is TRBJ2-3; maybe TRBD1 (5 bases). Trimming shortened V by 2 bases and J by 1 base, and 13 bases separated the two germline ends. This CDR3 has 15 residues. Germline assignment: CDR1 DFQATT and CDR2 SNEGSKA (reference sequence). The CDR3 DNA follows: TGCAGTGCTAGAACTGGGGCCGGCCGCACAGATACGCAGTATTTT. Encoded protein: CSARTGAGRTDTQYF.

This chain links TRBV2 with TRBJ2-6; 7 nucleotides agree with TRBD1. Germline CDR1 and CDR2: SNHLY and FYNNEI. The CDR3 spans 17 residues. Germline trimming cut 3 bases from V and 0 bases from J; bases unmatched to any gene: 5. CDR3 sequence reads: CASSEYRGLSGANVLTF. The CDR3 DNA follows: TGTGCCAGCAGTGAGTACAGGGGCCTCTCTGGGGCCAACGTCCTGACTTTC.